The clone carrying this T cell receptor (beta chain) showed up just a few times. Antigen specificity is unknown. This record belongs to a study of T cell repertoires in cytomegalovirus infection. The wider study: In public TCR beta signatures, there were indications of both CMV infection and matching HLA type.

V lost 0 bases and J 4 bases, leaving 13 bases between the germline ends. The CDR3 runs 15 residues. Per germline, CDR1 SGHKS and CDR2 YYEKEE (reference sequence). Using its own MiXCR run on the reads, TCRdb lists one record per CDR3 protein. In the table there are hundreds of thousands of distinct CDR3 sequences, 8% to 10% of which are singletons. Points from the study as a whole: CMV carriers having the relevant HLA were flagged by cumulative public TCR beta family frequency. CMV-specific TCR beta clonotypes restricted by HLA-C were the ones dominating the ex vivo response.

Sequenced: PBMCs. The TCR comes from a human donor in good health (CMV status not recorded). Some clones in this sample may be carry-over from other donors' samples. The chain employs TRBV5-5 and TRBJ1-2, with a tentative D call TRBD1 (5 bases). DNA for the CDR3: TGTGCCAGCAGCTTGGGCGCAGGGCTCTTCTATGGCTACACCTTC. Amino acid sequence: CASSLGAGLFYGYTF.